This record looks at one TCR beta chain sequence and its context. Data came from immunoSEQ multiplex PCR; TCRdb stores just in-frame clones and leaves some out. The sample yields around 99,000 clones, 91% seen once. The length of the CDR3 is 14 residues. Germline V gene lookup returns CDR1 SGHVS and CDR2 FQNEAQ. V dropped 2 bases and J dropped 7 bases, with 11 bases sitting between them. The entry originates in a study of T cell responses to AZD1222 COVID-19 vaccine. The sequencing used peripheral blood, collected 28 days after the second AZD1222 dose. V is TRBV7-8 and J is TRBJ1-4; D is possibly TRBD1 (6 bases). The TCR comes from an adult who received the AZD1222 COVID-19 vaccine. DNA of the CDR3: TGTGCCAGCAGCTTACTACAGGGCAGTGAAAAACTGTTTTTT. Amino acid sequence: CASSLLQGSEKLFF.